This TCR beta chain comes out of a study of blood T cells in healthy people across ages. Study-wide results and limits: Higher diversity, along with more naive CD4+ cells, distinguished long-lived donors from aged donors. Unknown donor CMV status possibly confounded expanded clonotype changes. Estimates based on one million T cells were treated as lower bounds.

The germline CDR1 and CDR2 sequences are DFQATT and SNEGSKA (reference sequence). This CDR3 is built from 17 residues. Trimming left V 0 bases short and J 6 bases short, with 23 bases between. A remark on this clonotype: Its antigen is not identified.

Through a sample-barcoded 5' primer and a J-beta primer mix, a second PCR was run for roughly 6 to 12 cycles. A tag from a template-switch adaptor with 12 random nucleotides marked each cDNA molecule. TCRdb used MiXCR to reprocess the 5' RACE reads, holding one entry per CDR3 protein. Of over 1,500,000 distinct CDR3 sequences in the sample, 35% to 50% were seen once. The sample was blood. The clonotype originates from a human donor in good health. This chain links TRBV20-1 with TRBJ1-1; D is possibly TRBD1 (6 bases). CDR3 loop: CSARDRVGGAENSEAFF. The CDR3 DNA is TGCAGTGCTAGAGATCGCGTAGGGGGGGCAGAAAACTCTGAAGCTTTCTTT.